Listed below are T cell receptor beta chains from one sample, sequenced in a study of response to subunit inactivated influenza vaccine. MiXCR was run by TCRdb on the RT-PCR reads, yielding one entry per CDR3 protein. The sample yields 630,000 or so distinct CDR3 sequences, around 14% seen once. Here the sequenced sample was PBMCs from blood, taken 11 to 12 days after vaccination. The receptors shown here come from a man aged 50-60 years who received an inactivated influenza vaccine. The CDR3 runs from the conserved cysteine through the conserved F or W. The order of the fields is V gene, D gene, J gene, clone size, CDR3 DNA, CDR3 protein. The D gene is left open where the match is weak. Expanded clones are given a class, and other clones once, few, many or no size at all.

TRBV5-1,-,TRBJ1-3,few,TGCGCCAGCAGCGTTGAAGGGCCTGGAAACACCATATATTTT,CASSVEGPGNTIYF
TRBV19,-,TRBJ2-7,-,TGTGCCAGTAGCCCCGAGATGGGTAGCAGTTACGAGCAGTACTTC,CASSPEMGSSYEQYF
TRBV9,-,TRBJ1-6,many,TGTGCCAGCAGCGTAGACAGGGTAGATTCACCCCTCCACTTT,CASSVDRVDSPLHF
TRBV4-3,-,TRBJ2-3,-,TGCGCCAGCAGCCCTCACGGGGGCTGCACAGATACGCAGTATTTT,CASSPHGGCTDTQYF
TRBV12-3/TRBV12-4,-,TRBJ2-2,few,TGTGCCAGCTGTAGTGTTAGGGAGCTGTTTTTT,CASCSVRELFF
TRBV5-1,TRBD2,TRBJ2-5,many,TGCGCCAGCACGCTAGCGGGGAGCCAAGAGACCCAGTACTTC,CASTLAGSQETQYF
TRBV4-1,TRBD2,TRBJ2-7,-,TGCGCCAGCAGCCAAGTGGGTAGCGGGGGGCGTCAGGACTACGAGCAGTACTTC,CASSQVGSGGRQDYEQYF
TRBV28,TRBD2,TRBJ2-1,-,TGTGCCAGCAGGGAAGCGGGATTGATGAATGAGCAGTTCTTC,CASREAGLMNEQFF
TRBV12-3/TRBV12-4,TRBD1,TRBJ1-1,-,TGTGCCAGCAGAACAGGGGGAGGGATGAGCACTGAAGCTTTCTTT,CASRTGGGMSTEAFF
TRBV5-1,TRBD2,TRBJ2-7,many,TGCGCCAGCACCAGGGCGGGAGGGTCCAACGAGCAGTACTTC,CASTRAGGSNEQYF
TRBV5-1,-,TRBJ2-7,-,TGCGCCAGCAGCTTACGGACCCAGGTCTACGAGCAGTACTTC,CASSLRTQVYEQYF
TRBV11-2,TRBD2,TRBJ2-1,few,TGTGCCAGCAGAGGGACTAGCGGGGCCCGGGGGGGTTTCAATGAGCAGTTCTTC,CASRGTSGARGGFNEQFF
TRBV5-1,-,TRBJ2-5,-,TGCGCCAGCAGGTTTCCTTTGGGGAATAGAGAGACCCAGTACTTC,CASRFPLGNRETQYF
TRBV6-5,-,TRBJ2-7,few,TGTGCCAGCAGTTACTTGGGAGGGGGCGGGAGCTCCTACGAGCAGTACTTC,CASSYLGGGGSSYEQYF
TRBV4-3,TRBD2,TRBJ2-3,few,TGCGCCAGCAGCCAAGATCCCCGGGGGGGCGGGACAGATACGCAGTATTTT,CASSQDPRGGGTDTQYF
TRBV6-2/TRBV6-3,TRBD2,TRBJ2-1,few,TGTGCCAGCAGACTGACTAGCGGGAGATCCAATGAGCAGTTCTTC,CASRLTSGRSNEQFF
TRBV6-1,-,TRBJ2-5,-,TGTGCCAGCAGTCAAATCCGGGCAGGGACGGGGGAGACCCAGTACTTC,CASSQIRAGTGETQYF